This T cell receptor (beta chain) was identified in a study of metastatic and nonmetastatic thyroid tumors. The overall study: Blood and tumor or nodule tissue repertoires from malignant and benign thyroid patients were compared. Notes on the study in general: The study reportedly found significantly higher TCR beta diversity in malignant thyroid tumors than benign nodules, in blood and tumor.

Thyroid surgery took place with no prior treatment in any patient. Trimming shortened V by 5 bases and J by 5 bases, and 10 bases separated the two germline ends. Looked up from germline, CDR1 is SEHNR and CDR2 is FQNEAQ (reference sequence). This CDR3 region has 12 residues. TCRdb called clones again from the PCR reads with MiXCR. Altogether approximately 17,000 clones are present, roughly 24% being singletons, with the ten largest covering over 20%. This clone has a count of ten or more. Its antigen is unknown. The receptor comes from a female donor with papillary thyroid cancer or a benign thyroid nodule (not recorded which). Some clones in this sample may be carry-over from other donors' samples. Sequencing used tumor tissue. This chain connects TRBV7-9 to TRBJ2-7; D not resolved. The CDR3 loop is CASSLNRHEQYF. In DNA form, the CDR3 reads TGTGCCAGCAGCCTCAATCGGCACGAGCAGTACTTC.